This TCR beta chain was found in a study of T cells in Graves' hyperthyroidism and ophthalmopathy. Background on the study: Specimen type is peripheral blood, collected at initial diagnosis prior to any treatment.

This clonotype was observed at least ten times. Hyperthyroidism was newly diagnosed in patients aged 18 to 65 (duration under 2 months). The germline CDR1 and CDR2 sequences are MNHEY and SMNVEV (reference sequence). V was pared by 6 bases and J by 3 bases, with 21 bases between. The CDR3 spans 16 residues. RNA transcripts were the template for amplifying TCR beta CDR3 regions. HTBI primers were employed in a first-round RT-PCR of the TCR CDR3. MiXCR, run by TCRdb on the multiplex PCR reads, gives a single entry per CDR3 protein. The table has a few hundred thousand distinct CDR3 sequences, less than 15% seen once.

The receptor comes from a young man with Graves' hyperthyroidism that later progressed to Graves' ophthalmopathy. This chain connects TRBV27 to TRBJ2-7; weak D call: TRBD1 (6 bases). The specimen was blood. CDR3 sequence: CASRDLQGLANYEQYF. The DNA of the CDR3 is TGTGCCAGCAGGGATCTCCAGGGGCTCGCCAACTACGAGCAGTACTTC.